This TCR beta chain stems from a study of control samples from healthy donors and cancer patients (dated by TCRdb to the early 2020s). Library method: the immunoSEQ multiplex PCR assay. In its TCRdb copy, this immuneACCESS table keeps in-frame sequences only and misses some clones. Where compared with another copy, unresolved V genes explain less than half of these, and the others have no known cause. Here the sample has roughly 130,000 clones; just under 95% occur a single time. The ten largest make up 12% to 15% of the sample. There are 13 amino acids in the CDR3, from cysteine to phenylalanine inclusive. CDR3 DNA is the only sequence kept; it has 39 bases, read in frame from the first base. Looking up the germline V gene yields CDR1 MDHEN and CDR2 SYDVKM. At the junction V is shortened by 11 bases and J by 0 bases, with 10 bases in between. Note on this clone: What antigen it recognizes has not been identified. No base-level quality is on record; no much larger clone is a single base apart.

The origin of this receptor is a man aged 60-69 years with colorectal cancer. The material sequenced was PBMCs. This sequence uses TRBV28 and TRBJ2-2, with the D gene not confidently named. The DNA sequence is TGTGCCGGCTACACCGCGAACACCGGGGAGCTGTTTTTT. Its protein reads: CAGYTANTGELFF.